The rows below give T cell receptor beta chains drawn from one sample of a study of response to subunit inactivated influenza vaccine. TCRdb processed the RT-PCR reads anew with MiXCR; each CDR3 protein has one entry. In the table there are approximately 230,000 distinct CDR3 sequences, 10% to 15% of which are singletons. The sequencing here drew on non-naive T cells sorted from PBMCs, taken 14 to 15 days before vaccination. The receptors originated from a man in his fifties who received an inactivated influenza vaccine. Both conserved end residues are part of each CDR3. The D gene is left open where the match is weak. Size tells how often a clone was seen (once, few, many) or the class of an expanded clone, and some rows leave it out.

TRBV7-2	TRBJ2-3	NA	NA	TGTGCCAGCAGCTTAGGAAGAAGCCCGAGCACAGATACGCAGTATTTT	CASSLGRSPSTDTQYF
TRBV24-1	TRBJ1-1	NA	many	TGTGCCACCAGTGGATACAAGAACACTGAAGCTTTCTTT	CATSGYKNTEAFF
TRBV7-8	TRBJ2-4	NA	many	TGTGCCAGCAAAAACATTCAGTACTTC	CASKNIQYF
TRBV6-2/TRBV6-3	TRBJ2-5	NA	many	TGTGCCAGCAGTGCTGGGGACCCCGGAGAGACCCAGTACTTC	CASSAGDPGETQYF
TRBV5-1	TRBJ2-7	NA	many	TGCGCCAGCAGCGTCTCAGGGAACTCCTACGAGCAGTACTTC	CASSVSGNSYEQYF
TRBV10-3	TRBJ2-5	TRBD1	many	TGTGCCATCAGCGGGACAGGGGAAGAGACCCAGTACTTC	CAISGTGEETQYF
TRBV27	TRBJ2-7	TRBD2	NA	TGTGCCAGCAGTTTATCGTGGGAGGGCCTGGCACCCTACGAGCAGTACTTC	CASSLSWEGLAPYEQYF
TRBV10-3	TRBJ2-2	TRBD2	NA	TGTGCCATCAGTGGACTAGCGGGGGGTCTAACCGGGGAGCTGTTTTTT	CAISGLAGGLTGELFF
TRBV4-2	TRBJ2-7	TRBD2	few	TGTGCCAGCAGCCGTAATCCCGGGACTAGCGGGGGCCGCGCGAGCTCCTACGAGCAGTACTTC	CASSRNPGTSGGRASSYEQYF
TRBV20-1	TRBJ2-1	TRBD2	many	TGCAGAGGACTAGCGGGAGCTCTTGACAATGAGCAGTTCTTC	CRGLAGALDNEQFF
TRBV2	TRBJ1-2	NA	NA	TGTGCCAGCAGGCAACCACCCTCGTTCGGCTACACCTTC	CASRQPPSFGYTF
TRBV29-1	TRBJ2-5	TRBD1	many	TGCAGCGTTGAAGATCGACAGGGAGCTTTGGGAAAGACCCAGTACTTC	CSVEDRQGALGKTQYF
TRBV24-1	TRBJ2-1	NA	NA	TGTGCCACCAGTGATTTGGCGGCAGGGGAAAATGAGCAGTTCTTC	CATSDLAAGENEQFF
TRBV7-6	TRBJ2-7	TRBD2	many	TGTGCCAGCACCAAACTAGCGGGGCCCTACGAGCAGTACTTC	CASTKLAGPYEQYF
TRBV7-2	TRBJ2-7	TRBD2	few	TGTGCCAGCAGCCTAAGCGGGGGCGGTGGCGAGCAGTACTTC	CASSLSGGGGEQYF
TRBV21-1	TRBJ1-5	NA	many	TGTGCCAGCAGCAATAGGAGCGGGGGTTGCAATCAGCCCCAGCATTTT	CASSNRSGGCNQPQHF
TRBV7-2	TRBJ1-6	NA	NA	TGTGCCAGCAGTTCCCAACAGGGAGGGAGATCACCCCTCCACTTT	CASSSQQGGRSPLHF
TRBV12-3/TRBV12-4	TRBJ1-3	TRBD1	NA	TGTGCCAGCGGACAGGCTGGAGGAAACACCATATATTTT	CASGQAGGNTIYF
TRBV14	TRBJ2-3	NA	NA	TGTGCCAGCAGCCTTAATTTGCCGCCAGATACGCAGTATTTT	CASSLNLPPDTQYF
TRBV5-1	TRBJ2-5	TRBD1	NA	TGCGCCAGCAGCTCGGACAGGGGTTCTAGCCGTCAGACCCAGTACTTC	CASSSDRGSSRQTQYF